One T cell receptor (beta chain) is described in this entry. The data are from a study of blood T cell repertoires in COVID-19. As for the study in general: Collection of acute and convalescent COVID-19 samples took place in the United States, Italy and Spain. T cells, B-cell-depleted T cells, or PBMCs provided the cDNA or gDNA that served as material.

V gave up 3 bases and J gave up 2 bases, with 6 bases separating them. Per the germline V gene, CDR1 is MRHNA and CDR2 is SNTAGT. This CDR3 spans 13 amino acids. Original analysis: Nucleated cell number was recorded as an estimate derived from reference gene primer amplification. Assay: immunoSEQ multiplex PCR; the TCRdb copy retains only in-frame clones and omits some. The V and J calls and clone size come from that table; D and trimming were worked out from the DNA. The sample yields around 200,000 clones, just under 90% seen once. This sequence joins TRBV6-4 and TRBJ2-3; possible D gene TRBD2, 5 bases. The clonotype comes from a man younger than 35 with active or convalescent COVID-19. Source material: peripheral blood. The CDR3 sequence: CASSEGLTDTQYF. CDR3 DNA: TGTGCCAGCAGTGAAGGACTCACAGATACGCAGTATTTT.